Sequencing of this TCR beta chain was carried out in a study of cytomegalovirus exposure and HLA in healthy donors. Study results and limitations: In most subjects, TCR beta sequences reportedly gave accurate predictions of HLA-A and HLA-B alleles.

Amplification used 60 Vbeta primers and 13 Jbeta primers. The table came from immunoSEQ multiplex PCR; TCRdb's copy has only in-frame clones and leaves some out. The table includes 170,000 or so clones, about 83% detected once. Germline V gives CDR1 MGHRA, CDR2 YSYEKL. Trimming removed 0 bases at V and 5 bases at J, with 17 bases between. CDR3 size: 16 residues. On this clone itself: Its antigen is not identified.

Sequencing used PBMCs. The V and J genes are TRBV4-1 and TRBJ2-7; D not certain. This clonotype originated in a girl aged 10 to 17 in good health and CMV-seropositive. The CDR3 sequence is CASSQDIGQVYHEQYF. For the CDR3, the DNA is TGCGCCAGCAGCCAAGATATCGGCCAGGTATACCACGAGCAGTACTTC.